What follows describes a single TCR beta chain. Its target is not known. Using immunoSEQ multiplex PCR, the repertoire was profiled, and TCRdb retains in-frame clones only, with some absent. Of 43,000 or so clones in the sample, 83% were seen once. This sample stems from a study of Ad26.COV2.S vaccination and SARS-CoV-2 variants. Study results and limitations: There was a possibility that the TCR breadth and depth analyses underestimated total T cell responses. Higher spike-specific TCR breadth was found in vaccine recipients than in placebo recipients. After vaccination, substantial breadth of spike-specific CD8+ and CD4+ responses was reported.

The junction had 6 bases not matched to a gene; V was cut back by 5 bases and J by 3 bases. Germline lookup yields CDR1 MNHNY and CDR2 SVGAGI (reference sequence). The CDR3 is made up of 15 amino acids. The sequences come from peripheral blood, collected after recovery from COVID-19. This rearrangement joins TRBV6-6 to TRBJ2-2; 7 nucleotides agree with TRBD1. This TCR derives from a human donor who had recovered from COVID-19. CDR3 protein: CASSQQGPDTGELFF. In nucleotides, the CDR3 is TGTGCCAGCAGTCAACAGGGGCCTGACACCGGGGAGCTGTTTTTT.